Listed below are T cell receptor beta chains from one sample, sequenced in a study of shared T cell receptors in the human thymus. The method was immunoSEQ multiplex PCR; TCRdb's version includes in-frame clones alone and lacks a portion of them. Of some 640,000 clones in the sample, 87% were seen once. The sample was also reused in another study, on human thymus T cells.

The sequenced sample was thymocytes. Every receptor here comes from a boy less than two years old with a congenital heart defect. The CDR3 runs from the conserved cysteine through the conserved F or W. The D gene is left open where the match is weak. Clone size is stated in some rows and not others, as once, few, many or a class when expanded.

DNA	CDR3	J	V	size	D
TGCGCCAGCAGCCAAGATCTAGCGGGAGGCCACGAGCAGTACTTC	CASSQDLAGGHEQYF	TRBJ2-7	TRBV4-3	-	TRBD2
TGTGCCAGCAGCTTTCGTTCCCCGGGACAGGCGGGCTCACCCCTCCACTTT	CASSFRSPGQAGSPLHF	TRBJ1-6	TRBV7-2	few	TRBD1
TGCGCCAGCAGCTTTGTACAGGAAGACACTGAAGCTTTCTTT	CASSFVQEDTEAFF	TRBJ1-1	TRBV5-1	-	-
TGTGCCAGCAGCTCCCGGGACAGGGGGGATGAAAAACTGTTTTTT	CASSSRDRGDEKLFF	TRBJ1-4	TRBV5-4	-	TRBD1
TGTGCCAGCAGCCACGTTGTAGGGGTAGGGTCCTACGAGCAGTACTTC	CASSHVVGVGSYEQYF	TRBJ2-7	TRBV5-8	-	-
TGTGCCACCAGCAGCAAACCCAGGGTTAACTATGGCTACACCTTC	CATSSKPRVNYGYTF	TRBJ1-2	TRBV15	-	-
TGTGCCAGCTCACCTCAGGGGGCGCTTTACGAGCAGTACTTC	CASSPQGALYEQYF	TRBJ2-7	TRBV18	-	TRBD1
TGTGCCAGCTCGACGGACAGTCTCACTAGCACAGATACGCAGTATTTT	CASSTDSLTSTDTQYF	TRBJ2-3	TRBV18	few	-
TGTGCCAGCAGTTTAAAGGGGTCCGCGAGATGGACCAAAAACATTCAGTACTTC	CASSLKGSARWTKNIQYF	TRBJ2-4	TRBV28	-	-
TGTGCCAGCAGTTTACGGGTTAGCGGCTATAATTCACCCCTCCACTTT	CASSLRVSGYNSPLHF	TRBJ1-6	TRBV27	once	-
TGCAGCGTTGAGCGGACTGAAGCTTTCTTT	CSVERTEAFF	TRBJ1-1	TRBV29-1	-	-
TGTGCCAGCAGTTCAGACAGTCTTGCCTACGAGCAGTACTTC	CASSSDSLAYEQYF	TRBJ2-7	TRBV28	-	-
TGTGCCAGCAGCTCTAGGCTAGGGACAGGTCCGACCAAGAACACTGAAGCTTTCTTT	CASSSRLGTGPTKNTEAFF	TRBJ1-1	TRBV7-9	-	TRBD1
TGCAGCGCCGTACGTCCCGGGACAGGGACCGATGGCTACACCTTC	CSAVRPGTGTDGYTF	TRBJ1-2	TRBV29-1	-	TRBD1
TGTGCCAGCAGCTTAGATTCCTATCGGGACGAGCAGTACTTC	CASSLDSYRDEQYF	TRBJ2-7	TRBV7-9	-	-
TGTGCCAGCAGTTTATTGGGACAGGGGGAGGGCTTCAATAGCAATCAGCCCCAGCATTTT	CASSLLGQGEGFNSNQPQHF	TRBJ1-5	TRBV28	once	TRBD1
TGCGCCAGCAGTGAGCCGATGGACACGCAGTATCAGCCCCAGCATTTT	CASSEPMDTQYQPQHF	TRBJ1-5	TRBV10-1	-	-
TGTGCCTGGAGTGTACCTGGTCGGAAGCGGGGGGCCGGGGAGACCCAGTACTTC	CAWSVPGRKRGAGETQYF	TRBJ2-5	TRBV30	-	TRBD2
TGTGCCAGCAGTTACTCTAGTACGAACCGTAATTCACCCCTCCACTTT	CASSYSSTNRNSPLHF	TRBJ1-6	TRBV6-5	-	-
TGTGCCAGCAGACCGACAGGGCTCTTGAACACTGAAGCTTTCTTT	CASRPTGLLNTEAFF	TRBJ1-1	TRBV28	-	TRBD1
TGTGCCAGCAAGGGGAACAGGGGAGGCGAGACCCAGTACTTC	CASKGNRGGETQYF	TRBJ2-5	TRBV19	-	-
TGTGCCAGCAGCTATCGGACTAGCGGGAGGAAAGTCTACGAGCAGTACTTC	CASSYRTSGRKVYEQYF	TRBJ2-7	TRBV27	-	TRBD2
TGTGCCAGCAGCCAAGATATTCCGGCGGGGGCTCTTTATGGCTACACCTTC	CASSQDIPAGALYGYTF	TRBJ1-2	TRBV14	-	-
TGTGCCCTCCTAGGGGGGGAGAGCCCAGATACGCAGTATTTT	CALLGGESPDTQYF	TRBJ2-3	TRBV7-9	-	-
TGCGCCAGCAGCGGACAGGGAGGAGCTAATGAAAAACTGTTTTTT	CASSGQGGANEKLFF	TRBJ1-4	TRBV4-1	once	TRBD1
TGTGCCAGCAGTTTTCGGACTACCTACCAAGAGACCCAGTACTTC	CASSFRTTYQETQYF	TRBJ2-5	TRBV5-8	-	-
TGTGCCATACGGACCCGGCTAGCGGAGAGCTCCTACGAGCAGTACTTC	CAIRTRLAESSYEQYF	TRBJ2-7	TRBV10-3	-	TRBD2
TGTGCCAGCAGCGCTGGCCCGGGACAGACATATGGCTACACCTTC	CASSAGPGQTYGYTF	TRBJ1-2	TRBV9	-	TRBD1